Listed below are T cell receptor beta chains from one sample, sequenced in a study of T cell repertoires in cytomegalovirus infection. Via MiXCR, TCRdb re-called the reads, giving one row per CDR3 protein. The data contain 500,000 to 600,000 distinct CDR3 sequences, more than 15% of them singletons. The sequencing input was CD8+ T cells from PBMCs. These receptors were collected from a human donor in good health (CMV status not recorded). Some clones in this sample may be carry-over from other donors' samples. Each CDR3 is given with its conserved first and last residue. D genes are given only for firm matches. The size of a clone is reported for some rows only, either as once, few or many, or as a class for expanded clones.

j_call	clone_size	v_call	cdr3_length	d_call	cdr3_nt	cdr3_aa
TRBJ1-5	-	TRBV9	15	TRBD1	TGTGCCAGCAGCGCGGGACAGGCCAGCAATCAGCCCCAGCATTTT	CASSAGQASNQPQHF
TRBJ2-1	many	TRBV12-3/TRBV12-4	15	-	TGTGCCAGCAGGCCGGGTTTCAGCTCCTACAATGAGCAGTTCTTC	CASRPGFSSYNEQFF
TRBJ2-1	many	TRBV12-5	13	-	TGTGCTAGTGGTTTGGGAGGGTTTGATGAGCAGTTCTTC	CASGLGGFDEQFF
TRBJ2-5	few	TRBV20-1	20	TRBD1	TGCAGTGCTAGATTTTACATTGATGCCGCCGGGACAGGGGAAAAAGAGACCCAGTACTTC	CSARFYIDAAGTGEKETQYF
TRBJ1-1	many	TRBV6-6	19	-	TGTGCCAGCAGTTACTCCGGGCCAGGTTCGGGGTTCATGAACACTGAAGCTTTCTTT	CASSYSGPGSGFMNTEAFF
TRBJ2-7	-	TRBV5-6	14	-	TGTGCCAGCAGCTTGAATGAGGTCTTCTACGAGCAGTACTTC	CASSLNEVFYEQYF
TRBJ2-1	few	TRBV19	13	-	TGTGCCAGTAGTATAGGCCAGGGCAATGAGCAGTTCTTC	CASSIGQGNEQFF
TRBJ1-2	many	TRBV7-3	13	-	TGTGCCAGCAGCGCCCCCCCCGAAAGAGTTTACACCTTC	CASSAPPERVYTF
TRBJ2-1	-	TRBV24-1	14	TRBD2	TGTGCCACCAGCGTCGGCGGGAGGAGAAATGAGCAGTTCTTC	CATSVGGRRNEQFF
TRBJ2-1	few	TRBV9	16	-	TGTGCCAGCAGCCCAGGGAGGGGGTCAGTTTACAATGAGCAGTTCTTC	CASSPGRGSVYNEQFF
TRBJ2-5	-	TRBV19	15	TRBD1	TGTGCCAGTACCGCCTCCAGGGGGCTGGCAGAGACCCAGTACTTC	CASTASRGLAETQYF
TRBJ2-1	-	TRBV20-1	12	-	TGCAGTGCTAGAGCTTCTAGCAATGAGCAGTTCTTC	CSARASSNEQFF
TRBJ1-1	many	TRBV6-1	14	TRBD1	TGTGCCAGCAGTGGAAGGGACAGGGGGGCTGAAGCTTTCTTT	CASSGRDRGAEAFF
TRBJ2-5	few	TRBV6-2/TRBV6-3	17	TRBD2	TGTGCCAGCAGTTTTTCGCCGGGACTAGATGAAAAAGAGACCCAGTACTTC	CASSFSPGLDEKETQYF
TRBJ2-1	many	TRBV4-2	13	TRBD1	TGTGCCAGCAGCCCGGACAGGGGCGATGAGCAGTTCTTC	CASSPDRGDEQFF
TRBJ2-2	-	TRBV3-1	15	TRBD2	TGTGCCAGCAGCCCCCGGCGCGGGGGGCCCGGGGAGCTGTTTTTT	CASSPRRGGPGELFF
TRBJ2-1	-	TRBV7-6	14	-	TGTGCTAGCAGCCCGGGGTACATTAGTAGTGAGCAGTTCTTC	CASSPGYISSEQFF
TRBJ2-1	many	TRBV12-3/TRBV12-4	16	-	TGTGCCAGCACCACCCGCCCCGGGCATGCGACCAATGAGCAGTTCTTC	CASTTRPGHATNEQFF
TRBJ2-7	once	TRBV5-6	14	-	TGTGCCAGCAGCTTAAGAGTGTCGGCCTACGAGCAGTACTTC	CASSLRVSAYEQYF
TRBJ2-5	many	TRBV28	15	-	TGTGCCAGCAGTTTAGGCAGGAGTCGTCGTGAGACCCAGTACTTC	CASSLGRSRRETQYF
TRBJ2-1	many	TRBV7-9	16	TRBD2	TGTGCCAGCACCAAAGCCGGGACTAGAGCCTACAATGAGCAGTTCTTC	CASTKAGTRAYNEQFF
TRBJ2-5	-	TRBV6-8	13	-	TGTGCCAGCAGACATACAGGGAGGGAGACCCAGTACTTC	CASRHTGRETQYF